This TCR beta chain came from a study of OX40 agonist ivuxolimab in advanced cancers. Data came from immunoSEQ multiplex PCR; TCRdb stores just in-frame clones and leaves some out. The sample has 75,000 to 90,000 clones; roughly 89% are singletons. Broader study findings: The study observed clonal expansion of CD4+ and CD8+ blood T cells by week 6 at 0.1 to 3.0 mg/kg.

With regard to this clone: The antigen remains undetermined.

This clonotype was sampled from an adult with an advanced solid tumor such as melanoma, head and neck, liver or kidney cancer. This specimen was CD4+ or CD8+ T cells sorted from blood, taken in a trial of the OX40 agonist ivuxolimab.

In DNA form, the CDR3 reads TGTGCCAGCAGCCTCAGGGGCGCTAATCAGCCCCAGCATTTT. The encoded protein is CASSLRGANQPQHF. The chain combines TRBV6-5 with TRBJ1-5, with D possibly matching TRBD1 (6 bases). Germline V gives CDR1 MNHEY, CDR2 SVGAGI. Trimming left V 6 bases short and J 4 bases short, with 13 bases between. The CDR3 has 14 residues.